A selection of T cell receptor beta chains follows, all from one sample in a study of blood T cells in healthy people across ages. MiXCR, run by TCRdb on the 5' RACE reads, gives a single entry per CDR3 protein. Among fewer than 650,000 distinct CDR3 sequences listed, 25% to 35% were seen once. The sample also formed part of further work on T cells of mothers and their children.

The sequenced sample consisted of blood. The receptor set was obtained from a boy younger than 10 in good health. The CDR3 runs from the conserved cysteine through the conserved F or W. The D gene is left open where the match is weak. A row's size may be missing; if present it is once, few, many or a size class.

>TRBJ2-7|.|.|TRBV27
TGTGCCAGCAGTTTAAGGGACCAGCGACCGAAAGGGCGCGAGCAGTACTTC
CASSLRDQRPKGREQYF
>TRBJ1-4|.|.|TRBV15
TGTGCCACCAGCAGAGATCGGGGGTTGGAAAAACTGTTTTTT
CATSRDRGLEKLFF
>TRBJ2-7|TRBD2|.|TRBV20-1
TGCAGTGCGACCCCTAGGGCGGGGGGTTACTACGAGCAGTACTTC
CSATPRAGGYYEQYF
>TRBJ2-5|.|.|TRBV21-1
TGTGCCAGCAGCAAAGACCCAGACAGGGGGTCGGAAGAGACCCAGTACTTC
CASSKDPDRGSEETQYF
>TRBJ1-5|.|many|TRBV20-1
TGCAGTGCTGGCAACGGTATGGGTTTATACCAGCCCCAGCATTTT
CSAGNGMGLYQPQHF
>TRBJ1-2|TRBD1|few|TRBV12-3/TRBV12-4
TGTGCCAGCAGGCGAGGGGGCGCGCTTGCCGGAGGCTACACCTTC
CASRRGGALAGGYTF
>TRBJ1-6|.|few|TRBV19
TGTGCCAGTAGTATAGATCGGCGACAGACAAATAATTCACCCCTCCACTTT
CASSIDRRQTNNSPLHF
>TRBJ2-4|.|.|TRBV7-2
TGTGCCAGCAGCTTAGCATCCAACATTCAGTACTTC
CASSLASNIQYF
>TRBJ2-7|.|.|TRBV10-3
TGTGCCACCGGGGTGGACTTTTCCTACGAGCAGTACTTC
CATGVDFSYEQYF
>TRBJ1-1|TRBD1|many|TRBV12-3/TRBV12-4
TGTGCCACTCGGGACAGAACAGCCATTGAAGCTTTCTTT
CATRDRTAIEAFF
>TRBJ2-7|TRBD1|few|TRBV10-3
TGTGCCATCAGTGGGGGTGTACGGGACAGGGGTTTCAACGAGCAGTACTTC
CAISGGVRDRGFNEQYF
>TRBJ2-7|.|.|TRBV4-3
TGCGCCAGCAGCCAAGACAGGAGCTCCTACGAGCAGTACTTC
CASSQDRSSYEQYF
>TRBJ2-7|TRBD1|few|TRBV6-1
TGTGCCAGCAGTACGACAGGGGCCTACGAGCAGTACTTC
CASSTTGAYEQYF
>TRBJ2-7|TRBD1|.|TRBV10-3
TGTGCCATCAGGGACAGGTCCCAATCCTACGAGCAGTACTTC
CAIRDRSQSYEQYF
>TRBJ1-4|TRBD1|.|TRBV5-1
TGCGCCAGCAGCTTCCGGACAGGTTCAACTAATGAAAAACTGTTTTTT
CASSFRTGSTNEKLFF
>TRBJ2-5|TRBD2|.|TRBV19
TGCGCCAGTAGCCGATCGGGACTAGCGGGGTCTACCCCATTGCAGGAGACCCAGTACTTC
CASSRSGLAGSTPLQETQYF
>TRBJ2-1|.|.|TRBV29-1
TGCAGCGTTGGTCCCCGCATGGGGAACAATGAGCAGTTCTTC
CSVGPRMGNNEQFF
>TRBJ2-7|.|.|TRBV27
TGTGCCAGCTCCCACACTAGAGGCCCCTACGAGCAGTACTTC
CASSHTRGPYEQYF
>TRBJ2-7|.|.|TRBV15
TGTGCCACCAGCAGAGTTAGGGGTTTCTACGAGCAGTACTTC
CATSRVRGFYEQYF
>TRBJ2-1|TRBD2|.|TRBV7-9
TGTGCCAGCAGCTTAGCCCTAGCGGGGACGTGTAATGAGCAGTTCTTC
CASSLALAGTCNEQFF
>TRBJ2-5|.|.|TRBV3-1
TGTGCCAGCAGCCAGAAGCGCCTAAAAAAGGAGACCCAGTACTTC
CASSQKRLKKETQYF
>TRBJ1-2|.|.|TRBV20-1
TGCAGTGCAGCGGCGGGCGATGGCTGCACCTTC
CSAAAGDGCTF
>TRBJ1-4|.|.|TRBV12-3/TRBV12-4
TGTGCCAGCAGTTTCTCCCAGGGTTTGGCAACTAATGAAAAACTGTTTTTT
CASSFSQGLATNEKLFF
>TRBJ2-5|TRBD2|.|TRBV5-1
TGCGCCAGCAGGAGGTGGCTAGCGGGGAGAGAGACCCAGTACTTC
CASRRWLAGRETQYF
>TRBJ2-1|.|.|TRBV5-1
TGCGCCAGCAGCTTGGCCGGATCCAGCGGGAATGAGCAGTTCTTC
CASSLAGSSGNEQFF
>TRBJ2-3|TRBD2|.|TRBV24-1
TGTGCCACCAGTGACCCCGGGACTAGCGGAACAGATACGCAGTATTTT
CATSDPGTSGTDTQYF
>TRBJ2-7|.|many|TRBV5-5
TGTGCCAGCAGCTTGGCCGAATACGAGCAGTACTTC
CASSLAEYEQYF
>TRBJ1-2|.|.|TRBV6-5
TGTGCCAGCAGTTACTCGGGGGACTTCGAGAACTATGGCTACACCTTC
CASSYSGDFENYGYTF
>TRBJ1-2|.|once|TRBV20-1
TGCAGTGCCGGAGGGCAGCCCTCTAACTATGGCTACACCTTC
CSAGGQPSNYGYTF
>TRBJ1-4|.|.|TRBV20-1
TGCAGTGCTAGGATTCGGGAAAAACTGTTTTTT
CSARIREKLFF
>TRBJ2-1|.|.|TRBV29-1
TGCAGCGTTGAAGGGGGGGCGATCTCCTACAATGAGCAGTTCTTC
CSVEGGAISYNEQFF
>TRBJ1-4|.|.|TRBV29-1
TGCAGCGTTGTCCGGACAGATGATGAAAAACTGTTTTTT
CSVVRTDDEKLFF
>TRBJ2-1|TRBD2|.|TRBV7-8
TGTGCCAGCAGCCCCAATGGGCTTTCAGGACTAGCGGGGTACAATGAGCAGTTCTTC
CASSPNGLSGLAGYNEQFF
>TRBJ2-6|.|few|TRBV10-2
TGCGCCAGCAGTGAATGGCGGACAGTGTCTCCTGGGGCCAACGTCCTGACTTTC
CASSEWRTVSPGANVLTF
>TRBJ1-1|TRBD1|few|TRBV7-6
TGTGCCAGCAGCTTTTCAGGGTTGGGGGACAGGGATCTTGAAGCTTTCTTT
CASSFSGLGDRDLEAFF
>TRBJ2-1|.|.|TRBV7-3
TGTGCCAGCAGCTTAATGAGGCGGGGAAACAATGAGCAGTTCTTC
CASSLMRRGNNEQFF
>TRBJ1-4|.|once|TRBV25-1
TGTGCCAGCAGCGGGGCGACAGTAGGGGAAAAACTGTTTTTT
CASSGATVGEKLFF
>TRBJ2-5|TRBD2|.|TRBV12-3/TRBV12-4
TGTGCCAGCAGCCCGACTAGCGGGGATCGGGAGACCCAGTACTTC
CASSPTSGDRETQYF
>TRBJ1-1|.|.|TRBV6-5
TGTGCCAGCAGGTGGGCCCGGAGCACTGAAGCTTTCTTT
CASRWARSTEAFF
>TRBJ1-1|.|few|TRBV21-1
TGTGCCAGCAGCAAAGCTGGGCGGCCCCGAAACACTGAAGCTTTCTTT
CASSKAGRPRNTEAFF
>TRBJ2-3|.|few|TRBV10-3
TGTGCCATCAGTGAGTTTCCCTCTCACACAGATACGCAGTATTTT
CAISEFPSHTDTQYF
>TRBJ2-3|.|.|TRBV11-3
TGTGCCAGCAGCTTTTCCGGGGATGGGGCGCAGTATTTT
CASSFSGDGAQYF
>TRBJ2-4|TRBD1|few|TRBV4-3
TGCGCCAGCAGCCAAGAAGCCACAGGGGTTGGTGACATTCAGTACTTC
CASSQEATGVGDIQYF
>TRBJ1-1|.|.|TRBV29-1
TGCAGCGTTCGGATGGAGTCCACTGAAGCTTTCTTT
CSVRMESTEAFF
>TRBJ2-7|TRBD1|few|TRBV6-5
TGTGCCAGCAGCACGACAGGGGGCCACAACGAGCAGTACTTC
CASSTTGGHNEQYF
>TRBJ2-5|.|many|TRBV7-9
TGTGCCAGCACCCCGCTTCAAGAGACCCAGTACTTC
CASTPLQETQYF
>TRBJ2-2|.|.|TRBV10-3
TGTGCCATCAGTGGATCGAAACCGGGGCAAACGAACACCGGGGAGCTGTTTTTT
CAISGSKPGQTNTGELFF
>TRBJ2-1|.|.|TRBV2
TGTGCCAGCAGCGAATGGTCAGGTGGTGAGCAGTTCTTC
CASSEWSGGEQFF
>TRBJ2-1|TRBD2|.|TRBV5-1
TGCGCCAGCAGCTTTAGCGGGAGTGATTTCTACAATGAGCAGTTCTTC
CASSFSGSDFYNEQFF
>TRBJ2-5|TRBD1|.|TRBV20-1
TGCAGTGCTAGAGTACAGGGGTGGCAAGAGACCCAGTACTTC
CSARVQGWQETQYF
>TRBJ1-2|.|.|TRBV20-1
TGCAGTGCTGACACAGATTCCCTTAACTATGGCTACACCTTC
CSADTDSLNYGYTF
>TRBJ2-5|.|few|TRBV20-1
TGCAGTGTCGGAAAGGACCAAGAGACCCAGTACTTC
CSVGKDQETQYF